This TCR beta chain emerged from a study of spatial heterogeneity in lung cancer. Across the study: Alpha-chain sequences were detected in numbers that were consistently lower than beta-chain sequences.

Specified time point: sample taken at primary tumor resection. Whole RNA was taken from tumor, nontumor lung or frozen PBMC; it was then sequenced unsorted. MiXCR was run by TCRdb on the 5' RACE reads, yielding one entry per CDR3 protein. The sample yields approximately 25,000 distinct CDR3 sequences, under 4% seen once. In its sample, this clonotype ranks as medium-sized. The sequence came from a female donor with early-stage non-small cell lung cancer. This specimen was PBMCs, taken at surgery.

The CDR3 protein is CASSLKEVNVNEQFF. In DNA form, the CDR3 reads TGCGCCAGCAGCTTGAAGGAGGTCAATGTCAATGAGCAGTTCTTC. The rearrangement links TRBV5-1 to TRBJ2-1, with D maybe TRBD2 (5 bases). CDR1 is SGHRS, CDR2 YFSETQ, per germline. Trimming cost V 1 base and J 6 bases, with 14 bases left between them. The CDR3 is 15 amino acids.